This entry describes one TCR beta chain. V shed 2 bases and J shed 2 bases, with 12 bases lying between them. Germline V gene data show CDR1 as KGHSH and CDR2 as LQKENI. The CDR3 totals 15 residues. The sample originates from a study of blood T cell repertoires in COVID-19. The repertoire was sequenced with immunoSEQ multiplex PCR; TCRdb's copy has only in-frame clones and lacks some. Of around 100,000 clones listed, 70% to 85% are singletons. Sequenced input: peripheral blood. The receptor was isolated from a human donor in a cohort sampled during active COVID-19. The chain joins TRBV18 to TRBJ2-5, with D tentatively TRBD2 (6 bases). This CDR3 is CASSPMEGLQETQYF. CDR3 coding DNA: TGTGCCAGCTCACCAATGGAGGGGTTGCAAGAGACCCAGTACTTC. Based on the CDR3 plus reference TRBV18 and TRBJ2-5, the full variable domain is NAGVMQNPRHLVRRRGQEARLRCSPMKGHSHVYWYRQLPEEGLKFMVYLQKENIIDESGMPKERFSAEFPKEGPSILRIQQVVRGDSAAYFCASSPMEGLQETQYFGPGTRLLVL.